The 31 T cell receptor beta chains listed next were all sequenced from one sample in a study of cytomegalovirus exposure and HLA in healthy donors. In the PCR, 60 Vbeta and 13 Jbeta primers were used. The assay was immunoSEQ multiplex PCR, and TCRdb's table has in-frame clones only and misses some. The table lists under 200,000 clones, 80% of them singletons. The material sequenced was PBMCs. The source is a woman between 50 and 59 years old in good health and CMV-seropositive.

CDR3 residues: CASSHPGGSIYEQYF. The CDR3 DNA sequence: TGCGCCAGCAGCCACCCCGGCGGGAGCATCTACGAGCAGTACTTC. The chain links TRBV4-1 to TRBJ2-7; TRBD2 aligns across 7 bases. The J segment lost 3 bases and the V segment lost 3 bases, leaving 8 bases of the junction unmatched. The CDR3 extends over 15 amino acids. In germline, CDR1 is MGHRA, CDR2 YSYEKL.

This chain links TRBV6-4 with TRBJ2-5; D perhaps matches TRBD1 (5 bases). Germline CDR1 reads MRHNA; CDR2 reads SNTAGT. Trimming cost V 4 bases and J 4 bases, with 10 bases left between them. This CDR3 has 13 amino acids. The CDR3 bases are TGTGCCAGCAGTGTAATAAGGGGAGAGACCCAGTACTTC. This translates into CASSVIRGETQYF.

The V gene is TRBV6-1, the J gene TRBJ1-5; D is undetermined. Germline CDR1 reads MNHNS; CDR2 reads SASEGT. Trimming pared 4 bases from V and 4 bases from J, leaving 11 bases between. The CDR3 is made up of 14 amino acids. CDR3 nucleotides: TGTGCCAGCAGTGGGCAGGTGACAAATCAGCCCCAGCATTTT. Translation: CASSGQVTNQPQHF.

The rearrangement links TRBV18 to TRBJ1-6, with 7 nucleotides matching TRBD1. CDR3 size: 16 residues. The V segment lost 4 bases and the J segment 6 bases; nucleotides outside the gene matches: 9. Germline V lookup: CDR1 KGHSH, CDR2 LQKENI. The CDR3 region has the DNA TGTGCCAGCTCACTACCGGGACAGAGATTTAATTCACCCCTCCACTTT. Translation gives CASSLPGQRFNSPLHF.

V is TRBV5-5 and J is TRBJ2-5; D is possibly TRBD1 (6 bases). The CDR3 is 14 residues long. V dropped 4 bases and J dropped 1 base, with 11 bases sitting between them. The germline V gene encodes CDR1 SGHKS and CDR2 YYEKEE (reference sequence). Written as DNA, the CDR3 is TGTGCCAGCAGCCACGGGACACCCCAAGAGACCCAGTACTTC. Residues: CASSHGTPQETQYF.

This chain's CDR3 is CASSISSGIYNEQFF. The CDR3 DNA reads as TGTGCCAGTAGTATTTCTAGCGGAATCTACAATGAGCAGTTCTTC. The chain joins TRBV19 to TRBJ2-1; 7 bases match TRBD2. V was pared by 3 bases and J by 3 bases, with 5 bases of the junction left unmatched. CDR1 LNHDA and CDR2 SQIVND come from the germline V gene (reference sequence). The CDR3 extends over 15 amino acids.

There are a few counts of this clone. This chain connects TRBV5-1 to TRBJ1-3; TRBD1 matches 8 bases. With V trimmed by 3 bases and J by 4 bases, 6 bases remained unmatched. There are 15 residues in the CDR3. Germline CDR1 is SGHRS and CDR2 is YFSETQ. In DNA, the CDR3 is TGCGCCAGCAGCTCCGGACAGGGAACGGGAAACACCATATATTTT. Translation gives CASSSGQGTGNTIYF.

This chain links TRBV6-5 with TRBJ2-1, with D hard to call. V lost 2 bases and J lost 2, with 7 bases in between. Germline V gives CDR1 MNHEY, CDR2 SVGAGI. The CDR3 covers 14 residues. The CDR3 DNA follows: TGTGCCAGCAGTTACCGCGGAACCTACAATGAGCAGTTCTTC. It encodes CASSYRGTYNEQFF.

This chain links TRBV2 with TRBJ2-5; no firm D call. The CDR3 has 11 amino acids. Germline-derived CDR1 and CDR2 are SNHLY and FYNNEI. V was shortened by 7 bases and J by 3 bases, with 6 bases between the two germline ends. The CDR3 loop reads CASKVEETQYF. DNA of the CDR3: TGTGCCAGCAAAGTAGAAGAGACCCAGTACTTC.

The rearrangement joins TRBV7-2 to TRBJ2-1, with D perhaps matching TRBD1 (5 bases). The V gene's germline CDR1 is SGHTA and CDR2 FQGNSA. Trimming cost V 5 bases and J 5 bases, with 16 bases left between them. CDR3 length equals 15 residues. CDR3 loop: CASSHEWGGDNEQFF. The CDR3 DNA is TGTGCCAGCAGCCACGAGTGGGGCGGAGACAATGAGCAGTTCTTC.

The chain employs TRBV18 and TRBJ1-4; D is ambiguous. V gave up 0 bases and J gave up 5 bases, with 13 bases separating them. Germline CDR1 is KGHSH and CDR2 is LQKENI. The CDR3 is made up of 16 amino acids. CDR3 protein: CASSPPNRERNEKLFF. Here the CDR3 DNA reads TGTGCCAGCTCACCACCGAACCGTGAACGGAATGAAAAACTGTTTTTT.

The V call is TRBV10-1, the J call TRBJ2-1; 7 nucleotides agree with TRBD2. This CDR3 is 15 amino acids long. Germline CDR1 reads WNHNN; CDR2 reads SYGVQD (reference sequence). V dropped 2 bases and J dropped 0; count of bases not matched to a gene: 1. The CDR3 protein is CASSEKRGSYNEQFF. The CDR3 bases are TGCGCCAGCAGTGAGAAGCGGGGCTCCTACAATGAGCAGTTCTTC.

The chain combines TRBV5-4 with TRBJ2-2; 8 nucleotides line up with TRBD2. CDR1 SGHNT and CDR2 YYREEE come from the germline V gene (reference sequence). V was pared by 4 bases and J by 4 bases, with 15 bases of the junction left unmatched. This CDR3 region has 18 residues. CDR3 protein: CASSPPQGVAGGTGELFF. CDR3 coding DNA: TGTGCCAGCAGCCCACCCCAGGGAGTGGCGGGAGGCACCGGGGAGCTGTTTTTT.

The chain joins TRBV2 to TRBJ1-2; D gene ambiguous. Per germline, CDR1 SNHLY and CDR2 FYNNEI. The CDR3 spans 12 residues. V lost 5 bases to trimming and J lost 6 bases, with 10 bases between them. The CDR3 sequence is CASSPNSDGYTF. DNA for the CDR3: TGTGCCAGCAGTCCCAATTCAGATGGCTACACCTTC.

This rearrangement joins TRBV6-5 to TRBJ2-1; TRBD2 agrees at 7 bases. This CDR3 is built from 14 residues. The trim removed 4 bases at V and 2 bases at J, leaving 2 bases unmatched. Germline assignment: CDR1 MNHEY and CDR2 SVGAGI. CDR3 amino acids: CASSLAGPYNEQFF. The CDR3 DNA reads TGTGCCAGCAGTTTAGCGGGCCCCTACAATGAGCAGTTCTTC.

V is TRBV7-3 and J is TRBJ2-5; weak D call: TRBD2 (6 bases). V was cut by 2 bases and J by 3 bases, with 10 bases left in between. The CDR3 consists of 14 residues. Looked up from germline, CDR1 is SGHTA and CDR2 is FQGTGA. CDR3 DNA: TGTGCCAGCAGCTTAGGAGGGTTGAAAGAGACCCAGTACTTC. The encoded protein is CASSLGGLKETQYF.

The chain carries TRBV27 and TRBJ2-1; TRBD2 agrees at 13 bases. This CDR3 contains 21 residues. Germline values: CDR1 MNHEY, CDR2 SMNVEV (reference sequence). V lost 1 base, J lost 7 bases, and 19 bases stayed unmatched. CDR3 sequence: CASSLYGTSGKRVSRGNEQFF. The CDR3 region has the DNA TGTGCCAGCAGTTTATACGGGACTAGCGGGAAGAGAGTGAGTAGAGGGAATGAGCAGTTCTTC.

The chain recombines TRBV7-2 with TRBJ2-3; D might be TRBD2 (6 bases). V was clipped by 0 bases and J by 0 bases, with 13 bases between them. Germline CDR1 is SGHTA and CDR2 is FQGNSA. The CDR3 is made up of 17 amino acids. The CDR3 is CASSLAVGLQSTDTQYF. CDR3 sequence (DNA): TGTGCCAGCAGCTTAGCGGTGGGACTGCAGAGCACAGATACGCAGTATTTT.

The chain recombines TRBV29-1 with TRBJ2-7; a possible D gene is TRBD1 (8 bases). Germline V gives CDR1 SQVTM, CDR2 ANQGSEA. This CDR3 is 13 amino acids long. V lost 4 bases, J lost 2 bases, and 12 bases lay in between. The CDR3 DNA follows: TGCAGCGTTGGAACAGGGGGGGCCTACGAGCAGTACTTC. Its translation is CSVGTGGAYEQYF.

V is TRBV10-2 and J is TRBJ1-5; TRBD1 might be the D (6 bases). The CDR3 is made up of 13 amino acids. CDR1 and CDR2 (germline): WSHSY, SAAADI. Trimming removed 5 bases at V and 4 bases at J, with 9 bases between. The DNA for the CDR3 is TGCGCCAGCAGTCAGGACAGTAATCAGCCCCAGCATTTT. Its translation is CASSQDSNQPQHF.

The J gene is TRBJ2-6, the V gene TRBV6-6; D is undetermined. In germline, CDR1 is MNHNY, CDR2 SVGAGI (reference sequence). V was shortened by 2 bases and J by 3 bases, with 8 bases between the two germline ends. The CDR3 is 15 residues long. In nucleotides, the CDR3 is TGTGCCAGCAGTTACCCAGGTCGTGGGGCCAACGTCCTGACTTTC. Translated: CASSYPGRGANVLTF.

The chain is built from TRBV30 and TRBJ1-5; 9 positions agree with TRBD1. V was clipped by 7 bases and J by 0 bases; unmatched bases: 7. This CDR3 contains 15 residues. Germline CDR1 reads GTSNPN; CDR2 reads SVGIG (reference sequence). DNA of the CDR3: TGTGCCTTTTCACAGGGGGCGATTAGCAATCAGCCCCAGCATTTT. This translates into CAFSQGAISNQPQHF.

This chain links TRBV9 with TRBJ2-2; D unclear. This CDR3 has 12 residues. Deletions cut 3 bases from V and 4 bases from J, with 4 bases between. CDR1 and CDR2 from the germline V gene are SGDLS and YYNGEE. The CDR3 reads CASSAGTGELFF. CDR3 nucleotide sequence: TGTGCCAGCAGCGCCGGCACCGGGGAGCTGTTTTTT.

This clone was detected a few times. The J gene is TRBJ2-5, the V gene TRBV19; a possible D gene is TRBD1 (6 bases). Germline-derived CDR1 and CDR2 are LNHDA and SQIVND (reference sequence). V was pared by 5 bases and J by 3 bases, with 10 bases between. The CDR3 has 13 amino acids. CDR3 loop: CASSVNREETQYF. The DNA of the CDR3 is TGTGCCAGTAGTGTAAACAGGGAAGAGACCCAGTACTTC.

This clone was detected a few times. The chain carries TRBV5-6 and TRBJ1-4, with D possibly being TRBD1 (5 bases). Germline CDR1 SGHDT, CDR2 YYEEEE. Trimming left V 0 bases short and J 6 bases short, with 12 bases between. The CDR3 totals 15 residues. CDR3 sequence: CASSLVGGSHEKLFF. CDR3 sequence (DNA): TGTGCCAGCAGCTTGGTCGGGGGAAGTCATGAAAAACTGTTTTTT.

This chain uses TRBV28 with TRBJ1-1, with a tentative D call TRBD1 (5 bases). V dropped 8 bases and J dropped 5 bases, with 12 bases sitting between them. Germline CDR1 and CDR2: MDHEN and SYDVKM. The CDR3 length is 12 residues. The CDR3 DNA follows: TGTGCCAGCGGCTCAGGGCTAACTGAAGCTTTCTTT. This gives the protein CASGSGLTEAFF.

The chain carries TRBV6-6 and TRBJ1-1, with 11 bases that match TRBD1. The germline V gene encodes CDR1 MNHNY and CDR2 SVGAGI (reference sequence). Trimming cost V 9 bases and J 8 bases; bases outside gene matches: 2. This CDR3 region has 11 residues. In DNA form, the CDR3 reads TGTGCCAGTCGGGACAGGGGGGAAGCTTTCTTT. It codes for CASRDRGEAFF.

The rearrangement links TRBV4-1 to TRBJ2-2; TRBD1 agrees at 9 bases. There are 17 residues in the CDR3. Looked up from germline, CDR1 is MGHRA and CDR2 is YSYEKL. Trimming took 0 bases from V and 3 from J; bases not matched to a gene: 5. Here the CDR3 DNA reads TGCGCCAGCAGCCAAGAAACGGGACAGGGACACACCGGGGAGCTGTTTTTT. Residues: CASSQETGQGHTGELFF.

This chain uses TRBV4-2 with TRBJ1-1; possible D gene TRBD1, 5 bases. The CDR3 spans 16 residues. The germline V gene encodes CDR1 LGHNA and CDR2 YNFKEQ. V was trimmed by 0 bases and J by 5 bases, leaving 16 bases between them. The CDR3: CASSQDLEGWGTEAFF. As DNA, the CDR3 is TGTGCCAGCAGCCAAGATTTGGAGGGTTGGGGGACTGAAGCTTTCTTT.

V is TRBV5-8 and J is TRBJ1-5, with a possible D match to TRBD1 (6 bases). CDR3 length: 14 residues. Trimming cost V 9 bases and J 6 bases, with 19 bases left between them. Per the germline V gene, CDR1 is SGHTS and CDR2 is YDEGEE. The CDR3 loop reads CATPRGRIGQPQHF. The DNA of the CDR3 is TGTGCCACCCCGCGGGGGCGCATAGGTCAGCCCCAGCATTTT.

The chain joins TRBV7-8 to TRBJ2-7, with TRBD2 identical over 8 bases. Germline V gene data show CDR1 as SGHVS and CDR2 as FQNEAQ. The CDR3 totals 17 residues. Germline trimming cut 3 bases from V and 2 bases from J; bases unmatched to any gene: 12. The CDR3 bases are TGTGCCAGCAGCTTTCGAGAAGGGCGGGGGGCCCCCTACGAGCAGTACTTC. It translates to CASSFREGRGAPYEQYF.